A selection of T cell receptor beta chains follows, all from one sample in a study of identical twins. TCRdb reprocessed the 5' RACE reads via MiXCR and lists one record per CDR3 protein. The sample yields under 300,000 distinct CDR3 sequences, about 8.3% seen once. These data were also reused for a study on yellow fever vaccine responses in identical twins.

Sequencing was done on a sample of CD8+ T cells sorted from blood. Every receptor here comes from a woman younger than 30 in good health. The CDR3 runs from the conserved cysteine through the conserved F or W. Size is stated for part of the rows, as once, few or many counts, or as a class when the clone is expanded.

j_call: TRBJ2-1; v_call: TRBV29-1; clone_size: few; cdr3_aa: CSPKLYNEQFF
j_call: TRBJ2-3; v_call: TRBV5-1; clone_size: -; cdr3_aa: CASSWLGDTQYF
j_call: TRBJ2-2; v_call: TRBV4-3; clone_size: -; cdr3_aa: CASSHPHGGGNTGELFF
j_call: TRBJ2-1; v_call: TRBV4-3; clone_size: few; cdr3_aa: CASSQDRDAYNEQFF
j_call: TRBJ2-2; v_call: TRBV27; clone_size: many; cdr3_aa: CASGYTGELFF
j_call: TRBJ2-3; v_call: TRBV4-2; clone_size: few; cdr3_aa: CASSPLPGRTDTQYF
j_call: TRBJ2-6; v_call: TRBV9; clone_size: few; cdr3_aa: CASSASGVTVGSGANVLTF
j_call: TRBJ2-3; v_call: TRBV7-9; clone_size: few; cdr3_aa: CASTPGTTQLSTDTQYF
j_call: TRBJ2-1; v_call: TRBV3-1; clone_size: many; cdr3_aa: CASSQHRLAGGPPSYNEQFF
j_call: TRBJ1-1; v_call: TRBV6-5; clone_size: few; cdr3_aa: CASSYSAGSVGAFF
j_call: TRBJ2-2; v_call: TRBV12-3/TRBV12-4; clone_size: many; cdr3_aa: CASRTENTGELFF
j_call: TRBJ1-5; v_call: TRBV5-6; clone_size: -; cdr3_aa: CASSSRTGNQPQHF
j_call: TRBJ2-5; v_call: TRBV3-1; clone_size: -; cdr3_aa: CASSQAHWTSGGHQETQYF
j_call: TRBJ2-7; v_call: TRBV20-1; clone_size: -; cdr3_aa: CSAPTGLAGGGSEQYF
j_call: TRBJ2-5; v_call: TRBV28; clone_size: few; cdr3_aa: CASARFFSGWETQYF
j_call: TRBJ2-1; v_call: TRBV20-1; clone_size: few; cdr3_aa: CSARGTGGNEQFF
j_call: TRBJ2-2; v_call: TRBV9; clone_size: many; cdr3_aa: CASSPQGTGLTGELFF
j_call: TRBJ2-1; v_call: TRBV6-4; clone_size: few; cdr3_aa: CASSEFMAGGKCDEQFF
j_call: TRBJ2-3; v_call: TRBV20-1; clone_size: -; cdr3_aa: CSAGGGWAVASTDTQYF
j_call: TRBJ2-5; v_call: TRBV11-1; clone_size: many; cdr3_aa: CASSLLRSQGLAGSGETQYF
j_call: TRBJ2-3; v_call: TRBV10-3; clone_size: many; cdr3_aa: CAISEEGGSGTDTQYF
j_call: TRBJ2-3; v_call: TRBV27; clone_size: -; cdr3_aa: CASSPTPSGSTDTQYF
j_call: TRBJ2-7; v_call: TRBV5-8; clone_size: many; cdr3_aa: CASSIGTGAEQYF
j_call: TRBJ1-4; v_call: TRBV29-1; clone_size: few; cdr3_aa: CSARTGLNEKLFF
j_call: TRBJ2-7; v_call: TRBV14; clone_size: many; cdr3_aa: CASSQEGAIWYEQYF
j_call: TRBJ2-1; v_call: TRBV7-9; clone_size: -; cdr3_aa: CASSLDVGHYNEQFF
j_call: TRBJ1-1; v_call: TRBV6-2/TRBV6-3; clone_size: many; cdr3_aa: CASSYGGTVTEAFF
j_call: TRBJ2-1; v_call: TRBV29-1; clone_size: many; cdr3_aa: CSPRDGYNEQFF
j_call: TRBJ2-7; v_call: TRBV20-1; clone_size: few; cdr3_aa: CSAREVEGSLYEQYF
j_call: TRBJ2-2; v_call: TRBV6-2/TRBV6-3; clone_size: few; cdr3_aa: CASSYLPHNSNTGELFF
j_call: TRBJ2-7; v_call: TRBV5-1; clone_size: many; cdr3_aa: CASSQGLEQYF
j_call: TRBJ2-2; v_call: TRBV29-1; clone_size: -; cdr3_aa: CSVESGANTGELFF
j_call: TRBJ2-1; v_call: TRBV12-3/TRBV12-4; clone_size: -; cdr3_aa: CASSRTRNEQFF
j_call: TRBJ2-7; v_call: TRBV7-9; clone_size: many; cdr3_aa: CASSARQGANEQYF
j_call: TRBJ2-7; v_call: TRBV6-2/TRBV6-3; clone_size: -; cdr3_aa: CATSLGGSYEQYF
j_call: TRBJ2-3; v_call: TRBV5-1; clone_size: few; cdr3_aa: CASSLAGGSSDTQYF
j_call: TRBJ2-7; v_call: TRBV7-2; clone_size: -; cdr3_aa: CASSSYTGSYEQYF
j_call: TRBJ2-5; v_call: TRBV20-1; clone_size: -; cdr3_aa: CSARGQGVVETQYF
j_call: TRBJ1-4; v_call: TRBV7-9; clone_size: -; cdr3_aa: CASSHFPTGNKLFF
j_call: TRBJ2-7; v_call: TRBV11-1; clone_size: few; cdr3_aa: CASSLFLGTSGYEQYF
j_call: TRBJ1-1; v_call: TRBV29-1; clone_size: many; cdr3_aa: CSVGGTGLMNTEAFF
j_call: TRBJ2-5; v_call: TRBV10-2; clone_size: -; cdr3_aa: CASGRPRAGEETQYF
j_call: TRBJ2-3; v_call: TRBV29-1; clone_size: few; cdr3_aa: CSGTPVFTDTQYF
j_call: TRBJ2-3; v_call: TRBV28; clone_size: -; cdr3_aa: CASSPFLLAGGKTDTQYF
j_call: TRBJ2-5; v_call: TRBV7-2; clone_size: -; cdr3_aa: CASSLGVWGETQYF
j_call: TRBJ2-3; v_call: TRBV2; clone_size: few; cdr3_aa: CASSLPGLAGALDTQYF
j_call: TRBJ1-1; v_call: TRBV7-9; clone_size: many; cdr3_aa: CASSLALGGNTEAFF
j_call: TRBJ1-2; v_call: TRBV6-2/TRBV6-3; clone_size: few; cdr3_aa: CASEKGTDQYGYTF
j_call: TRBJ2-3; v_call: TRBV19; clone_size: -; cdr3_aa: CASIRGDGTDTQYF
j_call: TRBJ1-1; v_call: TRBV29-1; clone_size: few; cdr3_aa: CSVQTGLNTEAFF
j_call: TRBJ2-2; v_call: TRBV6-4; clone_size: few; cdr3_aa: CASSVSETGELFF
j_call: TRBJ2-1; v_call: TRBV5-1; clone_size: few; cdr3_aa: CASSFEGGEQFF